Each of the 5 T cell receptor beta chains below was sequenced from the same sample in a study of radiation and T cells in renal cell carcinoma. The repertoire was sequenced with immunoSEQ multiplex PCR; TCRdb's copy has only in-frame clones and lacks some. The table lists 150,000 or so clones, about 88% of them singletons, with around 4.4% in the top ten. Stated time point: baseline pretreatment blood. Described treatment: 15 Gy SBRT to primary tumor, nephrectomy 4 weeks later. The sample was blood, taken from a patient whose treatment included radiotherapy and nephrectomy. The receptors shown here come from a woman in her seventies with renal cell carcinoma.

The CDR3 is CATSRGGTSNWGYTF. For the CDR3, the DNA is TGTGCCACCAGTCGGGGAGGCACCAGTAACTGGGGCTACACCTTC. The gene calls are TRBV15 and TRBJ1-2; D call uncertain. V dropped 6 bases and J dropped 8 bases, with 22 bases sitting between them. In germline, CDR1 is LNHNV, CDR2 YYDKDF (reference sequence). CDR3 size: 15 residues.

A few counts support this clone. The chain is built from TRBV30 and TRBJ2-1; 8 nucleotides match TRBD1. V lost 0 bases, J lost 7 bases, and 8 bases stayed unmatched. CDR3 length: 15 amino acids. Germline assignment: CDR1 GTSNPN and CDR2 SVGIG (reference sequence). The CDR3 sequence is CAWSVLSGGLNEQFF. The CDR3 coding sequence is TGTGCCTGGAGTGTACTGTCAGGGGGCTTAAATGAGCAGTTCTTC.

The chain carries TRBV28 and TRBJ2-2; 11 nucleotides line up with TRBD1. CDR3 length: 15 residues. Germline CDR1 is MDHEN and CDR2 is SYDVKM. The V gene end was trimmed by 5 bases and the J gene end by 3 bases; junction bases not matched to a gene: 2. CDR3 sequence reads: CASSRTGGYTGELFF. DNA of the CDR3: TGTGCCAGCAGTCGGACAGGGGGCTACACCGGGGAGCTGTTTTTT.

The rearrangement uses TRBV2 and TRBJ2-7; tentatively, D is TRBD1 or TRBD2 (5 bases each). V shed 8 bases and J shed 4 bases, with 18 bases lying between them. The CDR3 contains 14 residues. CDR1 and CDR2 from the germline V gene are SNHLY and FYNNEI. This chain's CDR3 is CASRWTPGKYEQYF. For the CDR3, the DNA is TGTGCCAGCCGCTGGACACCGGGGAAATACGAGCAGTACTTC.

The chain links TRBV6-6 to TRBJ2-5; unclear D gene. Deletions cut 0 bases from V and 5 bases from J, with 1 base between. The CDR3 contains 11 residues. Looked up from germline, CDR1 is MNHNY and CDR2 is SVGAGI (reference sequence). The CDR3 nucleotides read TGTGCCAGCAGTTACTCGGAGACCCAGTACTTC. Protein product: CASSYSETQYF.